These T cell receptor beta chains were read from a single sample in a study of human T cells and chemical hapten exposure. MiXCR, applied by TCRdb to the RACE reads, yields one record per CDR3 protein. Altogether about 98,000 distinct CDR3 sequences are present, under 14% being singletons, with the ten largest covering approximately 3.1%. The starting material was whole blood, obtained in connection with sensitization to the hapten diphenylcyclopropenone (DPC). The receptors were gathered from a woman in her sixties with alopecia areata. Some clones in this sample may be carry-over from other donors' samples. Each CDR3 is given with its conserved first and last residue. Each record gives: J gene, clone size, D gene, V gene, CDR3 DNA, CDR3 protein. D genes are given only for firm matches. Not all rows give a size; the values are once, few, many and, for expanded clones, a class.

>TRBJ2-1|many|TRBD2|TRBV6-4
TGTGCCAGCAGTCGCCTAGCGGGCCTCTATGAGCAGTTCTTC
CASSRLAGLYEQFF
>TRBJ2-6|.|.|TRBV7-3
TGTGCCAGCAGCCCATCCCCAACTTCGGGGGCCAACGTCCTGACTTTC
CASSPSPTSGANVLTF
>TRBJ1-6|few|.|TRBV7-9
TGTGCCAGTACGGGGAATTCACCCCTCCACTTT
CASTGNSPLHF
>TRBJ1-1|few|.|TRBV18
TGTGCCAGCTCACCCTCATCGGGGGCGTACACTGAAGCTTTCTTT
CASSPSSGAYTEAFF
>TRBJ2-7|many|TRBD1|TRBV29-1
TGCAGCGTTCAGGGGGGACAGGGGTCTCCCTACGAGCAGTACTTC
CSVQGGQGSPYEQYF
>TRBJ1-5|many|.|TRBV7-2
TGTGCCAGCAGCCGTATTGGGCTCGGTAGTCAGCCCCAGCATTTT
CASSRIGLGSQPQHF
>TRBJ2-7|.|.|TRBV3-1
TGTGCCAGCAGCCAGGATACAGACTCCGGCTCCTACGAGCAGTACTTC
CASSQDTDSGSYEQYF
>TRBJ1-6|few|.|TRBV20-1
TGCAGTGCTAGTTTTGGACTGGCGAGTAATTCACCCCTCCACTTT
CSASFGLASNSPLHF
>TRBJ2-7|many|.|TRBV25-1
TGTGCCAGCAGTGAATTGATGAAGCAGTACTTC
CASSELMKQYF
>TRBJ1-4|many|.|TRBV18
TGTGCCAGCTCAGCCGGGACTAATGAAAAACTGTTTTTT
CASSAGTNEKLFF
>TRBJ1-1|few|.|TRBV7-9
TGTGCCAGCAGCCCTACGGGGGCAATAAGAGCTTTCTTT
CASSPTGAIRAFF
>TRBJ2-4|few|.|TRBV12-3/TRBV12-4
TGTGCCAGCAGTTTAACGGCAAACATTCAGTACTTC
CASSLTANIQYF
>TRBJ2-4|.|.|TRBV6-1
TGTGCCAGCAGTGAAGCGGGCGGTGGGGCCAAAAACATTCAGTACTTC
CASSEAGGGAKNIQYF
>TRBJ2-7|many|TRBD2|TRBV4-1
TGCGCCAGCAGCCACCATACTAGCGGGGGCTACGAGCAGTACTTC
CASSHHTSGGYEQYF
>TRBJ1-2|few|.|TRBV6-5
TGTGCCAGCAGCCCGGTCGGTCCAGCTAACTATGGCTACACCTTC
CASSPVGPANYGYTF
>TRBJ2-5|.|.|TRBV21-1
TGTGCCAGCAGCAAAGGACAGGGGGCAGGCGCCCAGCGGTTCAACCAAGAGACCCAGTACTTC
CASSKGQGAGAQRFNQETQYF
>TRBJ2-7|.|.|TRBV3-1
TGTGCCAGCAGCCCCTTTTCGACGGGGGAGCAGTACTTC
CASSPFSTGEQYF
>TRBJ1-5|many|TRBD1|TRBV19
TGTGCCAGTAGTACCGGGACAGGGAGGAGCAATCAGCCCCAGCATTTT
CASSTGTGRSNQPQHF
>TRBJ2-5|.|.|TRBV14
TGTGCCAGCAGCCAACACAAGAATGGAGAGACCCAGTACTTC
CASSQHKNGETQYF
>TRBJ2-2|.|TRBD2|TRBV7-2
TGTGCCAGCACCCTAGCAGCGGGGCGACGCCTCGGCACCGGGGAGCTGTTTTTT
CASTLAAGRRLGTGELFF
>TRBJ2-7|few|.|TRBV7-3
TGTGCCAGCAGCTTAACCGCCCTTACCGAGCAGTACTTC
CASSLTALTEQYF
>TRBJ1-2|many|.|TRBV20-1
TGCAGTGCTAGAGATATGGGACGGAATATCTATGGCTACACCTTC
CSARDMGRNIYGYTF
>TRBJ1-4|many|TRBD1|TRBV20-1
TGCAGTGCTAGACTCAGGCAGGGGGATCCAACTAATGAAAAACTGTTTTTT
CSARLRQGDPTNEKLFF
>TRBJ1-4|many|.|TRBV3-1
TGTGCCAGCAGCCATTTTACCCCGGGGACCTCAACTAATGAAAAACTGTTTTTT
CASSHFTPGTSTNEKLFF
>TRBJ2-4|many|.|TRBV27
TGTGCCAGCAGTACCCGGGGCTTAGCCAAAAACATTCAGTACTTC
CASSTRGLAKNIQYF